Described below is a single T cell receptor (beta chain) sequence and its context. Its antigen is unidentified. The sample originates from a study of lymphopenia after photon versus proton radiotherapy. Sequenced by immunoSEQ multiplex PCR; TCRdb stores in-frame clones only, minus some. The table has some 64,000 clones, 75% to 90% seen once. Losses at the gene ends were 4 bases for V and 5 bases for J; bases not matched to a gene: 5. This CDR3 has 14 residues. CDR1 and CDR2 from the germline V gene are LGHNA and YNFKEQ. The study's findings and limits: After the lymphocyte nadir, photon-treated repertoires showed oligoclonal expansion, especially of CD8+ Temra cells.

This rearrangement joins TRBV4-2 to TRBJ2-5; 9 bases line up with TRBD2. The receptor comes from an elderly man with esophageal cancer. Here the sequenced sample was peripheral blood, taken from a patient treated with proton-based radiotherapy. The CDR3 sequence is CASSRALAGETQYF. CDR3 nucleotide sequence: TGTGCCAGCAGCCGAGCCCTAGCGGGGGAGACCCAGTACTTC.